These T cell receptor beta chains were read from a single sample in a study of beta chain features in type 1 diabetes. Sequencing was performed with immunoSEQ multiplex PCR; in TCRdb, only in-frame clones are kept and a portion is missing. The data show 200,000 to 300,000 clones, around 65% seen once. Sequencing was carried out using naive CD4+ T cells from blood. All receptors come from a man aged 25-40 years in good health. The CDR3 runs from the conserved cysteine through the conserved F or W. Fields, in order: clone size, J gene, D gene, V gene, CDR3 protein, CDR3 DNA. The D gene is left open where the match is weak. Only part of the rows carry a size: once, few, many, or a class if the clone is expanded.

abundance: once
j_gene: TRBJ1-2
d_gene: .
v_gene: TRBV29-1
CDR3aa: CSCWDGASGYTF
CDR3nt: TGCAGCTGTTGGGATGGGGCTTCTGGCTACACCTTC

abundance: few
j_gene: TRBJ2-7
d_gene: TRBD2
v_gene: TRBV29-1
CDR3aa: CSVVSGGAYEQYF
CDR3nt: TGCAGCGTTGTGTCGGGAGGGGCCTACGAGCAGTACTTC

abundance: .
j_gene: TRBJ2-3
d_gene: .
v_gene: TRBV29-1
CDR3aa: CSVKGILTDTQYF
CDR3nt: TGCAGCGTGAAGGGCATACTGACAGATACGCAGTATTTT

abundance: .
j_gene: TRBJ2-1
d_gene: .
v_gene: TRBV7-9
CDR3aa: CASSLDGSSSYNEQFF
CDR3nt: TGTGCCAGCAGCTTAGACGGCTCAAGCTCCTACAATGAGCAGTTCTTC

abundance: few
j_gene: TRBJ2-7
d_gene: .
v_gene: TRBV29-1
CDR3aa: CSVVGTPGYEQYF
CDR3nt: TGCAGCGTTGTCGGGACACCGGGCTACGAGCAGTACTTC

abundance: .
j_gene: TRBJ2-3
d_gene: TRBD2
v_gene: TRBV6-1
CDR3aa: CASSEESGLAEYF
CDR3nt: TGTGCCAGCAGTGAAGAAAGCGGACTAGCAGAATATTTT

abundance: .
j_gene: TRBJ1-2
d_gene: .
v_gene: TRBV29-1
CDR3aa: CSVERGIDYGYTF
CDR3nt: TGCAGCGTTGAAAGAGGGATTGACTATGGCTACACCTTC

abundance: .
j_gene: TRBJ1-2
d_gene: .
v_gene: TRBV4-3
CDR3aa: CASSQDLQAVSYGYTF
CDR3nt: TGCGCCAGCAGCCAAGATCTACAGGCCGTCAGCTATGGCTACACCTTC

abundance: .
j_gene: TRBJ1-2
d_gene: .
v_gene: TRBV19
CDR3aa: CASSIGTGVYGYTF
CDR3nt: TGTGCCAGTAGTATTGGTACAGGAGTATATGGCTACACCTTC

abundance: .
j_gene: TRBJ2-3
d_gene: TRBD2
v_gene: TRBV30
CDR3aa: CAWRLAGAPDTQYF
CDR3nt: TGTGCCTGGAGACTAGCGGGGGCCCCAGATACGCAGTATTTT

abundance: few
j_gene: TRBJ2-7
d_gene: .
v_gene: TRBV29-1
CDR3aa: CSVEKAAEQYF
CDR3nt: TGCAGCGTTGAAAAGGCAGCCGAGCAGTACTTC